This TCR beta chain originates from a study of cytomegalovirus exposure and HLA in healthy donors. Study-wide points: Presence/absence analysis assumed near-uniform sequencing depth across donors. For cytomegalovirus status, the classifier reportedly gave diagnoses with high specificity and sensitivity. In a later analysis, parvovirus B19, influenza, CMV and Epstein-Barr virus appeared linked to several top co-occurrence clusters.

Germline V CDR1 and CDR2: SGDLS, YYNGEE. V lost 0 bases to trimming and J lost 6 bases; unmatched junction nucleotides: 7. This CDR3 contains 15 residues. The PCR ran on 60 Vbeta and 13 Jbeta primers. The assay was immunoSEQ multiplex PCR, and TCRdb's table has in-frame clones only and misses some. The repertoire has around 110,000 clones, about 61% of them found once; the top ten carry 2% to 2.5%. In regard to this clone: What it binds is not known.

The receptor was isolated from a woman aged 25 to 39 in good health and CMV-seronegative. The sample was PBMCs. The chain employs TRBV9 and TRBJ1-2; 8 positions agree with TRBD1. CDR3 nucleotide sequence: TGTGCCAGCAGCGTAGGTCCAGGGGGCTTGGATGGCTACACCTTC. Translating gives CASSVGPGGLDGYTF.